The present T cell receptor beta chain was sequenced within a study of OX40 agonist ivuxolimab in advanced cancers. Some clones are missing from TCRdb's copy, which holds only in-frame ones; the method was immunoSEQ multiplex PCR. The table includes about 40,000 clones, approximately 92% detected once. J lost 6 bases, V lost 2 bases, and 1 base had no gene match. The V gene's germline CDR1 is GTSNPN and CDR2 SVGIG (reference sequence). The CDR3 is 13 amino acids. The chain joins TRBV30 to TRBJ1-6; the match to TRBD1 covers 7 bases. This clonotype originated in an adult with an advanced solid tumor such as melanoma, head and neck, liver or kidney cancer. The source material was CD4+ or CD8+ T cells sorted from blood, sampled in a trial of the OX40 agonist ivuxolimab. The CDR3 nucleotides are TGTGCCTGGAGTCGGGACAGTAATTCACCCCTCCACTTT. It specifies CAWSRDSNSPLHF.